The entry below describes one TCR beta chain. This entry belongs to a study of blood T cell repertoires in COVID-19. For the study at large: T cells, B-cell-depleted T cells, or PBMCs provided the cDNA or gDNA that served as material.

The CDR3 spans 13 residues. Trimming cost V 4 bases and J 8 bases; bases outside gene matches: 6. The germline V gene encodes CDR1 KGHDR and CDR2 SFDVKD. Per the authors' pipeline: Amplification of reference gene primers was used by the study to estimate nucleated cell counts. The assay was immunoSEQ multiplex PCR, and TCRdb's table has in-frame clones only and misses some. V and J calls and clone size are copied from that table; D and trimming were computed from the DNA. The table records approximately 100,000 clones, approximately 92% of them present only once. V gene TRBV24-1 combines with J gene TRBJ1-2; 7 bases fit TRBD1. What was sequenced was peripheral blood. This clonotype was obtained from a woman older than 75 with acute or convalescent COVID-19. The CDR3 loop reads CATSEGTDGGYTF. CDR3 DNA sequence: TGTGCCACCAGTGAAGGGACAGACGGAGGCTACACCTTC.